The source of this TCR beta chain is a study of shared clonotypes between healthy human individuals. Donors had no recently reported acute infections or vaccinations and were HIV-negative. Measured with immunoSEQ multiplex PCR; TCRdb has only the in-frame clones, and not every one. The table lists roughly 2.5 million clones, 90% to 95% of them singletons, with 0.14% in the top ten. In regard to this clone: Its antigen is still unknown. The sample holds other DNA sequences that translate to the same CDR3.

Germline V gene data show CDR1 as SGHDT and CDR2 as YYEEEE. This CDR3 spans 14 amino acids. Trimming at V came to 0 bases and at J to 6 bases, leaving 5 bases not matched to a gene. Study-level findings and limits: Among donors, the sharing of clonotypes was expected to be influenced by sequencing depth.

Sequencing was performed on naive CD4+ T cells sorted from blood. Noted subset: CD45RA+ positively selected. The chain has TRBV5-6 and TRBJ2-7; 8 nucleotides line up with TRBD1. This TCR was sampled from a man aged 18 to 29 in good health. Here the CDR3 reads CASSLGRGRGEQYF. The CDR3 DNA reads as TGTGCCAGCAGCTTGGGCAGGGGGCGCGGCGAGCAGTACTTC.